This entry lists 26 T cell receptor beta chains sequenced from one sample in a study of post-analysis software for immune sequencing data. Unique molecular identifiers were built into the TCR beta cDNA libraries. MiXCR was run by TCRdb on the PCR reads, yielding one entry per CDR3 protein. The sample holds 800,000 to 950,000 distinct CDR3 sequences, about 53% seen once. Study-wide points: TRBV5-6, TRBV5-1 and TRBV20-1 were among five TRBV segments more frequent in patients than controls.

Their antigens remain unidentified. Specimen: blood. These TCRs come from a girl between 5 and 17 years old with multiple sclerosis.

The rearrangement joins TRBV29-1 to TRBJ1-2, with D possibly TRBD1 on 5 matching bases. The CDR3 sequence is 14 residues long. V was clipped by 6 bases and J by 2 bases, with 16 bases between them. Germline lookup yields CDR1 SQVTM and CDR2 ANQGSEA. CDR3 coding DNA: TGCAGCGTCCCTAACTGGCGACAGAACTATGGCTACACCTTC. Translating gives CSVPNWRQNYGYTF.

In this sample, this clonotype turned up a few times. The chain has TRBV12-1 and TRBJ2-5; the D call TRBD1 from the table was never checked on the DNA. With the DNA end fitting TRBJ2-7 better, the J assignment may be wrong. TRBV12-1 is classified as a pseudogene. This CDR3 comprises 15 residues. The CDR3 here is CASSSTPGLHDEQYF. CDR3 nucleotide sequence: TGTGCCAGCAGCTCAACTCCCGGCCTACACGACGAGCAGTACTTC.

The chain joins TRBV10-3 to TRBJ2-3, with D perhaps matching TRBD1 (5 bases). Germline V lookup: CDR1 ENHRY, CDR2 SYGVKD. V was clipped by 1 base and J by 0 bases, with 8 bases between them. The CDR3 has 15 residues. DNA of the CDR3: TGTGCCATCAGTGAGTTCGCAGGGAGCACAGATACGCAGTATTTT. Translation gives CAISEFAGSTDTQYF.

This clonotype was observed a handful of times. V and J are TRBV10-3 and TRBJ2-2, with 14 nucleotides matching TRBD2. Per the germline V gene, CDR1 is ENHRY and CDR2 is SYGVKD. The CDR3 extends over 17 amino acids. V shed 3 bases, J shed 5 bases, and the junction held 5 bases outside the gene matches. CDR3 loop: CAISDPTSGGDTGELFF. CDR3 coding DNA: TGTGCCATCAGTGACCCGACTAGCGGGGGGGATACCGGGGAGCTGTTTTTT.

The J gene is TRBJ2-1, the V gene TRBV6-1; 8 bases are a match to TRBD2. CDR1 and CDR2 from the germline V gene are MNHNS and SASEGT. The CDR3 runs 14 residues. With V trimmed by 6 bases and J by 8 bases, 9 bases remained unmatched. CDR3 nucleotides: TGTGCCAGCAGACTAGCGGAAAGGGCTCATGAGCAGTTCTTC. As protein: CASRLAERAHEQFF.

The J gene is TRBJ2-7, the V gene TRBV12-5, with 11 bases lining up with TRBD1. The ends lost 6 bases at V and 3 bases at J; junction bases unmatched: 7. The CDR3 totals 15 residues. The germline V gene has CDR1 LGHNT and CDR2 FRNRAP. This CDR3 reads CASGPGQGAVYEQYF. The CDR3 bases are TGTGCTAGTGGGCCAGGACAGGGGGCGGTCTACGAGCAGTACTTC. Full variable domain (outside the CDR3, taken from reference TRBV12-5 and TRBJ2-7): DARVTQTPRHKVTEMGQEVTMRCQPILGHNTVFWYRQTMMQGLELLAYFRNRAPLDDSGMPKDRFSAEMPDATLATLKIQPSEPRDSAVYFCASGPGQGAVYEQYFGPGTRLTVT.

Many counts were recorded for this clonotype. Mismatch with germline at one junction end may stem from a read error. The chain couples TRBV20-1 to TRBJ2-6, with D unresolved. This CDR3 is built from 13 residues. Germline values: CDR1 DFQATT, CDR2 SNEGSKA (reference sequence). The CDR3 here is CSARGSGANVLTF. The CDR3 coding sequence is TGCAGCGCTAGAGGCTCTGGGGCCAACGTCCTGACTTTC.

CDR3 loop: CASSNRDRQETQYF. The CDR3 nucleotides are TGTGCCAGTAGCAACCGGGACAGACAAGAGACCCAGTACTTC. The V call is TRBV7-2, the J call TRBJ2-7, with 7 positions matching TRBD1. TRBJ2-5 explains the end of the DNA better; the J call may be wrong. CDR1 and CDR2 from the germline V gene are SGHTA and FQGNSA. The CDR3 length is 14 residues.

This clonotype was seen more than once but under ten times. The chain combines TRBV5-1 with TRBJ2-3; a weak D match, TRBD2 (7 bases). Trimming stripped 5 bases from V and 5 bases from J, with 15 bases between. CDR3 size: 14 residues. Germline CDR1 SGHRS, CDR2 YFSETQ. CDR3 amino acids: CASRRGGEGDTQYF. CDR3 DNA: TGCGCCAGCAGGAGAGGGGGGGAAGGAGATACGCAGTATTTT.

This chain joins TRBV4-1 and TRBJ2-4, with 12 bases lining up with TRBD2. The J call may be mistaken, given a closer DNA end match to TRBJ2-7. The CDR3 consists of 16 residues. Germline V lookup: CDR1 MGHRA, CDR2 YSYEKL. The CDR3: CASSQEGLAGGYEQYF. The CDR3 DNA sequence: TGCGCCAGCAGCCAAGAGGGACTAGCGGGCGGCTACGAGCAGTACTTC.

The chain couples TRBV21-1 to TRBJ2-1; the D call in the table, TRBD2, was not verified against the DNA. TRBV21-1 is termed a pseudogene. This CDR3 has 21 amino acids. The CDR3 sequence is CASSGEPGLRDLGSSYNEQFF. As DNA, the CDR3 is TGTGCCAGCAGCGGGGAACCGGGACTGAGAGACCTAGGGAGCTCCTACAATGAGCAGTTCTTC.

The V call is TRBV5-1, the J call TRBJ1-2; D remains unclear. The CDR3 has 14 residues. The V end was cut by 1 base, the J end by 4 bases, with 11 bases between. Per the germline V gene, CDR1 is SGHRS and CDR2 is YFSETQ. The CDR3: CASSLTSTLYGYTF. For the CDR3, the DNA is TGCGCCAGCAGCTTGACTTCGACGCTCTATGGCTACACCTTC. The variable domain in full, completed from reference TRBV5-1 and TRBJ1-2, reads KAGVTQTPRYLIKTRGQQVTLSCSPISGHRSVSWYQQTPGQGLQFLFEYFSETQRNKGNFPGRFSGRQFSNSRSEMNVSTLELGDSALYLCASSLTSTLYGYTFGSGTRLTVV.

This chain joins TRBV2 and TRBJ1-5, with D tentatively TRBD1 (6 bases). The V end was cut by 2 bases, the J end by 2 bases, with 10 bases between. In germline, CDR1 is SNHLY, CDR2 FYNNEI. The length of the CDR3 is 15 residues. CDR3 amino acids: CASSEHRAGNQPQHF. DNA of the CDR3: TGTGCCAGCAGTGAACACAGGGCGGGCAATCAGCCCCAGCATTTT.

V usage is TRBV15 and J usage is TRBJ2-7, with TRBD2 as a possible D gene (6 bases). Germline V gives CDR1 LNHNV, CDR2 YYDKDF (reference sequence). Trimming took 2 bases from V and 0 from J, leaving 8 bases between them. This CDR3 has 14 residues. For the CDR3, the DNA is TGTGCCACCAGCAGACGCGGGGACTCCTACGAGCAGTACTTC. This sequence encodes CATSRRGDSYEQYF.

This clonotype was found a few times. This chain connects TRBV24-1 to TRBJ2-5, with D maybe TRBD2 (6 bases). The CDR3 is 15 amino acids. Trimming pared 2 bases from V and 2 bases from J, leaving 11 bases between. CDR1 and CDR2 (germline): KGHDR, SFDVKD. CDR3 bases: TGTGCCACCAGTGATTCCGCGGGGTTTCAAGAGACCCAGTACTTC. It codes for CATSDSAGFQETQYF.

The rearrangement links TRBV9 to TRBJ2-5; 8 bases line up with TRBD1. After removal of 1 base from V and 4 bases from J, the junction contained 3 bases not matched to a gene. This CDR3 is 14 amino acids long. In germline, CDR1 is SGDLS, CDR2 YYNGEE. DNA of the CDR3: TGTGCCAGCAGCGTACCAGGACAGGGAGAGACCCAGTACTTC. It is translated as CASSVPGQGETQYF.

The V gene is TRBV27, the J gene TRBJ2-5, with a tentative D call TRBD2 (6 bases). Germline V lookup: CDR1 MNHEY, CDR2 SMNVEV (reference sequence). This CDR3 comprises 18 residues. V dropped 4 bases and J dropped 1 base, with 22 bases sitting between them. Here the CDR3 reads CASSSIALPGGSQETQYF. The DNA of the CDR3 is TGTGCCAGCAGTTCGATCGCCCTGCCTGGGGGGTCCCAAGAGACCCAGTACTTC.

The sample holds a few counts of this clonotype. This chain joins TRBV12-3 or TRBV12-4 and TRBJ2-4; D is unclear. The CDR3 consists of 19 residues. V gave up 1 base and J gave up 0 bases, with 19 bases separating them. The CDR3 sequence: CASSLVIAGPSLAKNIQYF. The CDR3 DNA sequence: TGTGCCAGCAGTTTAGTTATTGCAGGCCCGAGTTTAGCCAAAAACATTCAGTACTTC.

The rearrangement joins TRBV29-1 to TRBJ2-1; 11 nucleotides agree with TRBD2. The ends lost 8 bases at V and 8 bases at J; junction bases unmatched: 8. CDR1 SQVTM and CDR2 ANQGSEA come from the germline V gene. This CDR3 has 13 amino acids. CDR3 DNA: TGCAGCTGCCTAGCGGGGGGAAGTTATGAGCAGTTCTTC. Amino acid sequence: CSCLAGGSYEQFF.

The CDR3 loop is CASSLDLRKLVKQYF. The CDR3, as DNA: TGTGCCAGCAGCTTAGATCTGAGGAAATTAGTCAAGCAGTACTTC. The rearrangement uses TRBV11-3 and TRBJ2-7; D remains unclear. The length of the CDR3 is 15 residues. Germline lookup yields CDR1 SGHNT and CDR2 YENEEA. Trimming took 0 bases from V and 8 from J, leaving 17 bases between them. Full variable domain (rest looked up from reference TRBV11-3 and TRBJ2-7): EAGVVQSPRYKIIEKKQPVAFWCNPISGHNTLYWYLQNLGQGPELLIRYENEEAVDDSQLPKDRFSAERLKGVDSTLKIQPAELGDSAVYLCASSLDLRKLVKQYFGPGTRLTVT.

Details on this clonotype: Relative to the germline gene, one junction end is altered; a read error may explain this. The chain uses TRBV20-1 and TRBJ2-5; 13 nucleotides agree with TRBD2. Germline-derived CDR1 and CDR2 are DFQATT and SNEGSKA (reference sequence). This CDR3 has 15 residues. Written as DNA, the CDR3 is TGCAGTGTTAGAGAGACTAGCGGGGGGTTAAAGACCCAGTACTTC. This encodes CSVRETSGGLKTQYF.

This clonotype was counted a few times. J is TRBJ1-1 and V is TRBV7-3, with D tentatively TRBD1 (5 bases). The CDR3 contains 14 residues. In germline, CDR1 is SGHTA, CDR2 FQGTGA. V was clipped by 5 bases and J by 0 bases, with 10 bases between them. The CDR3 nucleotides read TGTGCCAGCAGCGGGGGGGGGATGAACACTGAAGCTTTCTTT. This translates into CASSGGGMNTEAFF.

The chain couples TRBV29-1 to TRBJ2-7; TRBD2 matches 10 bases. Per germline, CDR1 SQVTM and CDR2 ANQGSEA. There are 14 residues in the CDR3. Germline trimming cut 4 bases from V and 5 bases from J; bases unmatched to any gene: 8. The CDR3 region has the DNA TGCAGCGTTGGGCTAGCGGGAGTTTACCACGAGCAGTACTTC. Translating it yields CSVGLAGVYHEQYF.

The chain carries TRBV2 and TRBJ2-7; the match to TRBD1 covers 8 bases. V was pared by 2 bases and J by 5 bases, with 5 bases of the junction left unmatched. CDR3 length: 14 amino acids. Germline CDR1 SNHLY, CDR2 FYNNEI. CDR3 coding DNA: TGTGCCAGCAGTGAACGCAGGGGGCGGGACGAGCAGTACTTC. It specifies CASSERRGRDEQYF.

The chain joins TRBV29-1 to TRBJ2-6; TRBD1 might be the D (6 bases). The CDR3 runs 17 residues. Per the germline V gene, CDR1 is SQVTM and CDR2 is ANQGSEA. V dropped 4 bases and J dropped 1 base, with 17 bases sitting between them. The DNA of the CDR3 is TGCAGCGTTGGCGGAACAGGGCCCCCATCTGGGGCCAACGTCCTGACTTTC. It specifies CSVGGTGPPSGANVLTF.

This clonotype occurred a few times. The gene calls are TRBV7-6 and TRBJ2-5; no definite D call. V lost 0 bases to trimming and J lost 1 base, with 9 bases between them. This CDR3 spans 15 amino acids. CDR1 is SGHVS and CDR2 is FNYEAQ in the germline V gene. The CDR3 DNA is TGTGCCAGCAGCTTAGCGAGAACAGTCCAAGAGACCCAGTACTTC. Its translation is CASSLARTVQETQYF. Filled out from reference TRBV7-6 and TRBJ2-5, the complete variable domain reads GAGVSQSPRYKVTKRGQDVALRCDPISGHVSLYWYRQALGQGPEFLTYFNYEAQQDKSGLPNDRFSAERPEGSISTLTIQRTEQRDSAMYRCASSLARTVQETQYFGPGTRLLVL.